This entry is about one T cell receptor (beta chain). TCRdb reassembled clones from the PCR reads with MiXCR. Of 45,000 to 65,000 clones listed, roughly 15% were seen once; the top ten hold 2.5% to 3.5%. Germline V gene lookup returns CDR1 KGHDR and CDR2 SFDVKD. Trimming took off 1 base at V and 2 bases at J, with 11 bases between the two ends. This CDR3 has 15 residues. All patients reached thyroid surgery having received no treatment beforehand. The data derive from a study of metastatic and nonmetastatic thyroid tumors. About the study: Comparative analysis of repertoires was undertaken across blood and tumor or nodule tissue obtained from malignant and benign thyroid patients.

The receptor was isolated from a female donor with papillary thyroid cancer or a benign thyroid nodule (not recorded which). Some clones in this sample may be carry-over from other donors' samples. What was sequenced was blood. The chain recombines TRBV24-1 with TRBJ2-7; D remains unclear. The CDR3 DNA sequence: TGTGCCACCAGTGATTTTAAGGACGGAACCTACGAGCAGTACTTC. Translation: CATSDFKDGTYEQYF.